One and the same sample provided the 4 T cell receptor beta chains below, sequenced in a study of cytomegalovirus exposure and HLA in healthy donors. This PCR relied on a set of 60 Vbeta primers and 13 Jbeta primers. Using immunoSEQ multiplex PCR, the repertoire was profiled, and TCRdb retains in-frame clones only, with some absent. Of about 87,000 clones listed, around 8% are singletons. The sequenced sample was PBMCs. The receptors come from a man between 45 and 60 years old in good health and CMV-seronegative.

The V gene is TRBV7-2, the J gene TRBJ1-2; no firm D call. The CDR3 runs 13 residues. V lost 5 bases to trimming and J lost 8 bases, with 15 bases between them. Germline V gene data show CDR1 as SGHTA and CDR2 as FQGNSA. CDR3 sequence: CASSSVGRRGYTF. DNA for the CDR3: TGTGCCAGCAGCAGCGTGGGGAGGAGAGGCTACACCTTC. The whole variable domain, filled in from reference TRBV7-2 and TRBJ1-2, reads GAGVSQSPSNKVTEKGKDVELRCDPISGHTALYWYRQSLGQGLEFLIYFQGNSAPDKSGLPSDRFSAERTGGSVSTLTIQRTQQEDSAVYLCASSSVGRRGYTFGSGTRLTVV.

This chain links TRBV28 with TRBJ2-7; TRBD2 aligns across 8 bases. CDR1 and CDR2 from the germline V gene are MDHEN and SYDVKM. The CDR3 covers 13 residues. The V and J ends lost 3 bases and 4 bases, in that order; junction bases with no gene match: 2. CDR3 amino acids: CASSFSGIYEQYF. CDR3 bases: TGTGCCAGCAGTTTTAGCGGGATTTACGAGCAGTACTTC.

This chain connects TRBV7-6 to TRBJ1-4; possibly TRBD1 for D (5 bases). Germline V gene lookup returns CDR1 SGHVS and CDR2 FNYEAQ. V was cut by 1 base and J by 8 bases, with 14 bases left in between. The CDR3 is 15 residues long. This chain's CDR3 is CASSLGDRRGEKLFF. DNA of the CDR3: TGTGCCAGCAGCTTAGGGGATCGGCGGGGGGAAAAACTGTTTTTT.

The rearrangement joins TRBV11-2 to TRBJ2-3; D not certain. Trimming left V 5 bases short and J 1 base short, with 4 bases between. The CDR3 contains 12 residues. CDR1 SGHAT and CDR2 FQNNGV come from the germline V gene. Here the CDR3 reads CASSTGTDTQYF. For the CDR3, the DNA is TGTGCCAGCAGCACTGGCACAGATACGCAGTATTTT.